This T cell receptor (beta chain) was observed in a study of blood T cell repertoires in COVID-19. Study overall: Whether acute or convalescent, the COVID-19 samples came from the United States, Italy and Spain. From T cells, B-cell-depleted T cells, or PBMCs came the material, which was cDNA or gDNA.

Study processing details: Amplification with reference gene primers provided the estimates of nucleated cell counts. Sequenced by immunoSEQ multiplex PCR; TCRdb stores in-frame clones only, minus some. From that table come the V and J calls and clone size; the DNA was used to work out D and trimming. Here the sample spans under 200,000 clones, roughly 83% being singletons. CDR3 length: 15 residues. The V gene end was trimmed by 4 bases and the J gene end by 7 bases; junction bases not matched to a gene: 10. Germline CDR1 reads SGHKS; CDR2 reads YYEKEE (reference sequence). The TCR comes from a woman aged 60 to 75 with acute or convalescent COVID-19. This chain joins TRBV5-5 and TRBJ1-4; 7 bases are a match to TRBD1. Input material: peripheral blood. In DNA, the CDR3 is TGTGCCAGCAGCCCAGAGACAGGGACTGGTGAAAAACTGTTTTTT. This encodes CASSPETGTGEKLFF.